These 11 T cell receptor beta chains were sequenced from one sample in a study of CD8 T cells in ankylosing spondylitis. TCRdb re-called the 5' RACE reads with MiXCR, one entry per CDR3 protein. The sample has 200,000 to 250,000 distinct CDR3 sequences; roughly 10% are singletons. The material sequenced was blood, either unsorted or a sorted T cell fraction (not recorded which). Receptors originate from a male donor with ankylosing spondylitis or in good health (not recorded which).

This clonotype turned up a few times. J is TRBJ2-3 and V is TRBV5-1; perhaps TRBD2 as D (6 bases). V was pared by 4 bases and J by 1 base, with 10 bases between. CDR3 length equals 14 residues. The germline V gene has CDR1 SGHRS and CDR2 YFSETQ. CDR3 sequence: CASSGGLRTDTQYF. DNA of the CDR3: TGCGCCAGCAGCGGGGGACTTCGCACAGATACGCAGTATTTT.

This clonotype was seen at least ten times. The chain combines TRBV5-1 with TRBJ2-3; D possibly corresponds to TRBD2 (5 bases). This CDR3 spans 16 amino acids. Germline lookup yields CDR1 SGHRS and CDR2 YFSETQ. V lost 1 base and J lost 2, with 14 bases in between. CDR3 amino acids: CASSLKSGSNTDTQYF. CDR3 in DNA: TGCGCCAGCAGCTTGAAGTCGGGGTCAAACACAGATACGCAGTATTTT.

The CDR3 sequence: CASQGITEAFF. The CDR3 region has the DNA TGTGCCAGCCAGGGGATAACTGAAGCTTTCTTT. This rearrangement joins TRBV28 to TRBJ1-1, with D maybe TRBD1 (6 bases). The CDR3 extends over 11 amino acids. Trimming removed 8 bases at V and 5 bases at J, with 9 bases between. Germline-derived CDR1 and CDR2 are MDHEN and SYDVKM.

In this sample, this clonotype turned up many times. This sequence joins TRBV12-3 or TRBV12-4 and TRBJ2-7; maybe TRBD2 (7 bases). V lost 3 bases and J 5 bases, leaving 14 bases between the germline ends. The length of the CDR3 is 14 residues. The CDR3 is CASSFGGASNEQYF. In DNA form, the CDR3 reads TGTGCCAGCAGTTTTGGGGGGGCCAGTAACGAGCAGTACTTC.

This clonotype was seen many times. The chain couples TRBV5-1 to TRBJ1-1; D is unclear. V was shortened by 0 bases and J by 2 bases, with 8 bases between the two germline ends. This CDR3 is built from 14 residues. Per germline, CDR1 SGHRS and CDR2 YFSETQ. As DNA, the CDR3 is TGCGCCAGCAGCTTGGTTGATATCAACACTGAAGCTTTCTTT. This encodes CASSLVDINTEAFF. Based on the CDR3 plus reference TRBV5-1 and TRBJ1-1, the full variable domain is KAGVTQTPRYLIKTRGQQVTLSCSPISGHRSVSWYQQTPGQGLQFLFEYFSETQRNKGNFPGRFSGRQFSNSRSEMNVSTLELGDSALYLCASSLVDINTEAFFGQGTRLTVV.

The rearrangement links TRBV30 to TRBJ2-7; 10 bases are shared with TRBD1. This CDR3 is 15 amino acids long. The germline V gene has CDR1 GTSNPN and CDR2 SVGIG (reference sequence). The V and J ends lost 8 bases and 1 base, in that order; junction bases with no gene match: 11. Here the CDR3 reads CAGGAGTGASYEQYF. The CDR3 DNA follows: TGTGCCGGGGGAGCTGGGACAGGGGCTTCCTACGAGCAGTACTTC.

The chain links TRBV20-1 to TRBJ1-5, with TRBD1 matching over 8 bases. The CDR3 contains 16 residues. Losses at the gene ends were 2 bases for V and 0 bases for J; bases not matched to a gene: 6. Germline CDR1 DFQATT, CDR2 SNEGSKA (reference sequence). The chain's CDR3 is CSARSGGAPSNQPQHF. CDR3 nucleotide sequence: TGCAGTGCTAGATCAGGGGGCGCGCCTAGCAATCAGCCCCAGCATTTT.

This clonotype was counted a few times. This sequence joins TRBV25-1 and TRBJ2-3; D is perhaps TRBD1 (6 bases). V was pared by 5 bases and J by 1 base, with 16 bases between. CDR3 length: 16 residues. Germline values: CDR1 MGHDK, CDR2 SYGVNS. The DNA of the CDR3 is TGTGCCAGCAGTCGACAACCAGGGGACGGCACAGATACGCAGTATTTT. Translation: CASSRQPGDGTDTQYF. Supplemented by reference TRBV25-1 and TRBJ2-3, the full variable domain reads EADIYQTPRYLVIGTGKKITLECSQTMGHDKMYWYQQDPGMELHLIHYSYGVNSTEKGDLSSESTVSRIRTEHFPLTLESARPSHTSQYLCASSRQPGDGTDTQYFGPGTRLTVL.

This clonotype was counted at least ten times. The chain joins TRBV7-2 to TRBJ2-6; D unresolved. This CDR3 is 15 amino acids long. V was clipped by 4 bases and J by 1 base, with 8 bases between them. The germline gives CDR1 SGHTA, CDR2 FQGNSA. The CDR3, as DNA: TGTGCCAGCAGCTCACCAGAGTCTGGGGCCAACGTCCTGACTTTC. Translating it yields CASSSPESGANVLTF. Drawing the rest from reference TRBV7-2 and TRBJ2-6, the complete variable domain is GAGVSQSPSNKVTEKGKDVELRCDPISGHTALYWYRQSLGQGLEFLIYFQGNSAPDKSGLPSDRFSAERTGGSVSTLTIQRTQQEDSAVYLCASSSPESGANVLTFGAGSRLTVL.

The CDR3 sequence is CASSLPGGGADTQYF. The CDR3 nucleotides read TGTGCCAGCAGTCTCCCCGGGGGTGGCGCAGATACGCAGTATTTT. This sequence joins TRBV12-3 or TRBV12-4 and TRBJ2-3; tentative D call: TRBD2 (6 bases). The CDR3 extends over 15 amino acids. Trimming took 5 bases from V and 4 from J, leaving 16 bases between them.

There are many counts of this clonotype. The chain has TRBV29-1 and TRBJ2-7, with 8 bases identical to TRBD2. This CDR3 region has 13 residues. Germline V gene sequence: CDR1 SQVTM, CDR2 ANQGSEA. The V gene end was trimmed by 8 bases and the J gene end by 1 base; junction bases not matched to a gene: 7. Here the CDR3 DNA reads TGCAGCACCCGGGAGGGGGTGTCCTACGAGCAGTACTTC. Translated: CSTREGVSYEQYF.